This T cell receptor (beta chain) was identified in a study of T cells after yellow fever vaccination. Using its own MiXCR run on the 5' RACE reads, TCRdb lists one record per CDR3 protein. The repertoire includes 200,000 to 300,000 distinct CDR3 sequences, roughly 3.7% of them detected once, and about 19% sits in the top ten. This clonotype was counted many times. The length of the CDR3 is 15 residues. V shed 0 bases and J shed 0 bases, with 8 bases lying between them. Germline-derived CDR1 and CDR2 are SGDLS and YYNGEE. Material: PBMCs, obtained 15 days after the yellow fever booster vaccination. This rearrangement joins TRBV9 to TRBJ2-3; the D is unclear. The sequence derives from a man aged 18-30 years who received the YFV17D yellow fever vaccine. The CDR3 protein is CASSVGQPSTDTQYF. CDR3 nucleotide sequence: TGTGCCAGCAGCGTAGGACAACCTAGCACAGATACGCAGTATTTT.